This T cell receptor (beta chain) is from a study of blood T cell repertoires in COVID-19 (TCRdb year 2020). About the full investigation: Samples covering the acute and convalescent phases of COVID-19 were provided by collaborators in the United States, Italy and Spain. The repertoires were released in a freely available public database meant as a resource for research on the immune response to SARS-CoV-2. The dataset comprised deeply sampled blood TCRbeta repertoires from subjects exposed to, actively infected with, or recovered from COVID-19. Samples were obtained from the ongoing ImmuneRACE study (first 160 participants) and from over 1,000 subjects provided by 6 global collaborators. A de-identified subject ID, COVID-19 status, age in years and sex were almost always included in the sample metadata. The material from the prospective study consisted of cDNA or gDNA derived from T cells, B-cell-depleted T cells, or PBMCs. HLA class I and class II types, where available, came from metadata supplied by the sample provider rather than from assay-based typing.

Each collaborating institution followed its own protocols to collect whole blood in K2EDTA tubes. For TCRbeta analysis, collaborator samples were shipped as frozen whole blood, as isolated PBMCs, or as DNA extracted from either sample type. The paper as a whole reports these results and caveats: The quantity of clinical and demographic metadata differed by source and by participant and was supplied without curation.

The immunoSEQ Assay, a bias-controlled multiplex PCR, was used to amplify TCRbeta CDR3 regions from genomic DNA. The authors processed their data as follows. The number of nucleated cells in each sample was estimated by amplification of reference gene primers within the assay. To quantify the absolute abundance of each unique TCRbeta CDR3 rearrangement, sequence reads were collapsed and filtered. For each sample, productive Simpson clonality was calculated by taking the square root of Simpson's diversity index across productive rearrangements. The clones in this table, taken by TCRdb from immuneACCESS, are in-frame only. Not every clone is retained; where verified, under half of the shortfall comes from an unresolved V gene, and the cause of the rest is unknown. V and J calls plus clone size are reproduced from that table; the DNA served to infer D and trimming. The sample profile shows over 100,000 clones; roughly nine tenths of them were found once. 4.5% to 6% of the sample rests with the top ten.

Note on this clone: What antigen it recognizes has not been identified. No quality values exist for individual bases; no much larger clone is one base distant.

The TCR comes from a human donor in a cohort sampled during active COVID-19. Sequenced material: peripheral blood.

The DNA is TGCGCCAGCAGCCCGACAGGGCGCAGCTCCTACGAGCAGTACTTC. This is translated as CASSPTGRSSYEQYF. The rearrangement combines TRBV4-1 with TRBJ2-7; a stretch of 7 junction bases matches TRBD1. The CDR3, cysteine through phenylalanine, is 15 amino acids long. Only the CDR3 portion is preserved as DNA: 45 bases, with reading frame beginning at the first base. V is cut back by 4 bases and J by 0 bases, with 6 bases in the junction unmatched. CDR1 and CDR2 were assigned from the germline V gene as MGHRA and YSYEKL.